A single sample is the source of the 21 T cell receptor beta chains below, sequenced in a study of identical twins. Each CDR3 protein gets one entry after TCRdb re-called the 5' RACE reads with MiXCR. The sample contains about 790,000 distinct CDR3 sequences, around a sixth of which appear only once. The sample was also reused in another study, on T cells expressing NK-cell markers.

The sample was PBMCs. These receptors were collected from a young woman in good health.

The chain uses TRBV10-3 and TRBJ2-1, with 7 bases lining up with TRBD1. CDR1 and CDR2 from the germline V gene are ENHRY and SYGVKD. The CDR3 runs 13 residues. With V trimmed by 4 bases and J by 5 bases, 2 bases remained unmatched. The CDR3 here is CAISGTGNNEQFF. CDR3 nucleotide sequence: TGTGCCATCAGTGGGACAGGTAACAATGAGCAGTTCTTC.

The V call is TRBV6-2 or TRBV6-3, the J call TRBJ2-1; D may be TRBD1 or TRBD2 (5 bases each). CDR1 is MNHEY, CDR2 SVGEGT, per germline. This CDR3 comprises 16 residues. The V end was cut by 4 bases, the J end by 0 bases, with 13 bases between. Here the CDR3 DNA reads TGTGCCAGCAGTTTTCCGACTGGGGGCTCCTACAATGAGCAGTTCTTC. Translated, it gives CASSFPTGGSYNEQFF.

In regard to this clonotype: Possible read error: a much larger clone is one base away. V is TRBV5-7 and J is TRBJ2-4; no reliable D call. TRBV5-7 is reported as an ORF; its role is uncertain. This CDR3 is built from 13 residues. V was shortened by 2 bases and J by 0 bases, with 3 bases between the two germline ends. DNA for the CDR3: TGTGCCAGCAGCTTCATAGCCAAAAACATTCAGTACTTC. Translated, it gives CASSFIAKNIQYF.

Only a few counts were recorded for this clonotype. The rearrangement joins TRBV6-5 to TRBJ2-7, with TRBD2 matching over 9 bases. J was trimmed by 2 bases and V by 2 bases; bases with no gene match: 7. Germline V CDR1 and CDR2: MNHEY, SVGAGI. The CDR3 spans 16 residues. The CDR3 loop reads CASSYTPTSGPYEQYF. The DNA of the CDR3 is TGTGCCAGCAGTTACACCCCCACTAGCGGGCCCTACGAGCAGTACTTC.

The gene calls are TRBV29-1 and TRBJ2-3; D may be TRBD2 (6 bases). CDR1 is SQVTM, CDR2 ANQGSEA, per germline. Deletions cut 4 bases from V and 4 bases from J, with 12 bases between. This CDR3 contains 13 residues. CDR3 loop: CSVGRDWADTQYF. The CDR3 DNA reads as TGCAGCGTTGGGCGGGATTGGGCAGATACGCAGTATTTT.

This clonotype was seen only a few times. The rearrangement uses TRBV4-1 and TRBJ2-7, with TRBD1 identical over 8 bases. The CDR3 is 15 amino acids. Germline V gene data show CDR1 as MGHRA and CDR2 as YSYEKL. Trimming took 9 bases from V and 3 from J; bases not matched to a gene: 13. The CDR3 spells CASTAGQGGIYEQYF. CDR3 in DNA: TGCGCCAGTACGGCCGGACAGGGAGGCATCTACGAGCAGTACTTC.

This chain connects TRBV11-3 to TRBJ2-1, with D unclear. Between the trimmed V and J ends, which lost 5 bases and 0 bases, there was a span of 14 bases. CDR3 length equals 16 residues. The germline CDR1 and CDR2 sequences are SGHNT and YENEEA. Here the CDR3 DNA reads TGTGCCAGCAGCGGTCGTTCCCGCGGCTCCTACAATGAGCAGTTCTTC. Amino acids: CASSGRSRGSYNEQFF.

V and J are TRBV5-1 and TRBJ2-4; D call uncertain. V lost 0 bases and J lost 0, with 16 bases in between. Germline CDR1 and CDR2: SGHRS and YFSETQ. CDR3 length: 18 amino acids. CDR3 DNA: TGCGCCAGCAGCTTGGGGAGTGGTGGAAACCTAGCCAAAAACATTCAGTACTTC. Protein: CASSLGSGGNLAKNIQYF.

The genes are TRBV7-9 and TRBJ2-2; maybe TRBD2 (5 bases). This CDR3 contains 13 residues. Germline CDR1 is SEHNR and CDR2 is FQNEAQ (reference sequence). V lost 0 bases to trimming and J lost 13 bases, with 12 bases between them. The CDR3 coding sequence is TGTGCCAGCAGCTTAGCCGGGATACTAGGGCTGTTTTTT. It codes for CASSLAGILGLFF.

The chain uses TRBV12-3 or TRBV12-4 and TRBJ2-2; TRBD1 matches at 10 bases. The CDR3 extends over 15 amino acids. J gave up 3 bases and V 8 bases, and 6 bases lay outside the gene matches. CDR3 loop: CASGPGQGYTGELFF. CDR3 coding DNA: TGTGCCAGCGGACCGGGACAGGGGTACACCGGGGAGCTGTTTTTT.

This clonotype was found a few times. V and J are TRBV5-1 and TRBJ2-7; unclear D gene. Trimming removed 2 bases from V and 3 bases from J, with 9 bases in between. This CDR3 is 13 amino acids long. Germline V gene lookup returns CDR1 SGHRS and CDR2 YFSETQ. The CDR3 loop is CASSFGIIYEQYF. The CDR3 DNA reads as TGCGCCAGCAGCTTTGGAATCATCTACGAGCAGTACTTC.

The chain combines TRBV5-1 with TRBJ2-5; the D gene is possibly TRBD1 (5 bases). CDR3 length: 15 residues. The germline CDR1 and CDR2 sequences are SGHRS and YFSETQ. V was pared by 4 bases and J by 0 bases, with 13 bases between. CDR3 coding DNA: TGCGCCAGCAGCCGGCCCACAGGTCACCAAGAGACCCAGTACTTC. Translation gives CASSRPTGHQETQYF.

The table lists this clonotype with a few counts. The CDR3 bases are TGTGCCAGCAGCCCTATAGCGGGAGACTACTACGAGCAGTACTTC. Its protein is CASSPIAGDYYEQYF. The chain recombines TRBV7-6 with TRBJ2-7; 9 bases line up with TRBD2. There are 15 residues in the CDR3. Losses at the gene ends were 5 bases for V and 3 bases for J; bases not matched to a gene: 8. Germline CDR1 reads SGHVS; CDR2 reads FNYEAQ.

The chain recombines TRBV20-1 with TRBJ2-7; D is perhaps TRBD1 (6 bases). The CDR3 is 12 residues long. Per germline, CDR1 DFQATT and CDR2 SNEGSKA (reference sequence). The V and J ends lost 3 bases and 5 bases respectively, with 11 bases between them. This CDR3 reads CSASYRVDEQYF. The CDR3 coding sequence is TGCAGTGCTAGTTACAGGGTCGACGAGCAGTACTTC.

The genes are TRBV12-3 or TRBV12-4 and TRBJ2-7; 8 nucleotides align to TRBD1. The length of the CDR3 is 16 residues. Trimming removed 5 bases from V and 6 bases from J; junction bases left unmatched: 15. CDR3 sequence reads: CASSPNPGQGPSEQYF. The CDR3 DNA reads as TGTGCCAGCAGTCCCAACCCAGGACAGGGACCCTCCGAGCAGTACTTC.

The gene calls are TRBV20-1 and TRBJ2-3; TRBD1 agrees at 8 bases. This CDR3 region has 16 residues. J lost 5 bases, V lost 0 bases, and 10 bases had no gene match. The germline V gene has CDR1 DFQATT and CDR2 SNEGSKA (reference sequence). CDR3 sequence: CSARERQGAPEDTQYF. CDR3 DNA sequence: TGCAGTGCTAGAGAGAGGCAGGGGGCGCCGGAAGATACGCAGTATTTT.

This clonotype was seen more than once but under ten times. V is TRBV10-3 and J is TRBJ2-2, with 7 bases aligning to TRBD2. The CDR3 runs 13 residues. The V and J ends lost 11 bases and 6 bases, in that order; junction bases with no gene match: 9. Germline CDR1 and CDR2: ENHRY and SYGVKD. The CDR3 here is CAYSASGSGELFF. DNA for the CDR3: TGTGCCTATTCGGCTAGCGGCTCCGGGGAGCTGTTTTTT.

The chain joins TRBV10-3 to TRBJ2-7; 11 bases are shared with TRBD1. CDR1 and CDR2 from the germline V gene are ENHRY and SYGVKD. V shed 2 bases, J shed 6 bases, and the junction held 9 bases outside the gene matches. The CDR3 is made up of 16 amino acids. This CDR3 is CAISEAGTGGRREQYF. CDR3 DNA sequence: TGTGCCATCAGTGAGGCCGGGACAGGGGGACGACGCGAGCAGTACTTC.

This clonotype was found many times. V is TRBV7-9 and J is TRBJ1-1, with a weak D call TRBD1 (5 bases). Germline assignment: CDR1 SEHNR and CDR2 FQNEAQ (reference sequence). The CDR3 extends over 13 amino acids. V lost 5 bases to trimming and J lost 1 base, with 8 bases between them. This chain's CDR3 is CASSPGPNTEAFF. CDR3 in DNA: TGTGCCAGCAGCCCAGGGCCGAACACTGAAGCTTTCTTT.

The chain uses TRBV24-1 and TRBJ2-1; 10 nucleotides line up with TRBD2. This CDR3 has 16 residues. Germline loops: CDR1 KGHDR, CDR2 SFDVKD. Losses at the gene ends were 4 bases for V and 5 bases for J; bases not matched to a gene: 7. DNA of the CDR3: TGTGCCACCAGTGAATCCGGGACTAGCGCTCACAATGAGCAGTTCTTC. Translated, it gives CATSESGTSAHNEQFF.

This clonotype was counted only a few times. The chain employs TRBV7-2 and TRBJ2-1, with no clear D. Germline-derived CDR1 and CDR2 are SGHTA and FQGNSA. CDR3 size: 16 residues. The V gene lost 5 bases and the J gene lost 3 bases, with 17 bases spanning the gap. The CDR3 here is CASSRNAEPIYNEQFF. The CDR3 DNA sequence: TGTGCCAGCAGCCGGAACGCGGAACCAATCTACAATGAGCAGTTCTTC. Supplemented by reference TRBV7-2 and TRBJ2-1, the full variable domain reads GAGVSQSPSNKVTEKGKDVELRCDPISGHTALYWYRQSLGQGLEFLIYFQGNSAPDKSGLPSDRFSAERTGGSVSTLTIQRTQQEDSAVYLCASSRNAEPIYNEQFFGPGTRLTVL.